Listed below are T cell receptor beta chains from one sample, sequenced in a study of cytomegalovirus exposure and HLA in healthy donors. The table came from immunoSEQ multiplex PCR; TCRdb's copy has only in-frame clones and leaves some out. The sample lists 200,000 to 300,000 clones, more than 75% seen once, with around 11% in the top ten. Material: PBMCs. These receptors originate from a young man in good health and CMV-seropositive. Each CDR3 is given without its conserved first and last residue. The D gene is left open where the match is weak.

CDR3	V	J	D
ASSNPVGETQY	TRBV6-6	TRBJ2-5	.
ASSLGQGLEAF	TRBV27	TRBJ1-1	TRBD1
AYSTAHTEAF	TRBV28	TRBJ1-1	.
ASSQFGNEQF	TRBV4-3	TRBJ2-1	.
ASSPLRGLTEAF	TRBV7-8	TRBJ1-1	.
ASSPSGGANYGYT	TRBV10-2	TRBJ1-2	.
ASGFGQGYEQY	TRBV12-5	TRBJ2-7	TRBD1
ASSPSAGEETDTQY	TRBV27	TRBJ2-3	TRBD2
ASSQAREAGYT	TRBV5-1	TRBJ1-2	.
ASSQRATDTQY	TRBV28	TRBJ2-3	.
SGGQGTIDTQY	TRBV29-1	TRBJ2-3	TRBD1
ASSRQGWDQPQH	TRBV4-1	TRBJ1-5	TRBD1
ASSQGVNIQY	TRBV4-1	TRBJ2-4	.
ASSITLPNEQF	TRBV19	TRBJ2-1	.
AISKSTGYHTGELF	TRBV10-3	TRBJ2-2	TRBD1
AWSADRGQETQY	TRBV30	TRBJ2-5	TRBD1
ASSGRGRGGNQPQH	TRBV28	TRBJ1-5	.
ASSFYPNQPQH	TRBV5-1	TRBJ1-5	.
ASSVVYRVNTEAF	TRBV9	TRBJ1-1	.
AISESVGTSGSTDTQY	TRBV10-3	TRBJ2-3	TRBD2
ASSPGSGAF	TRBV6-1	TRBJ1-1	.
ASSLGGGGQNEQF	TRBV5-6	TRBJ2-1	.
ASSKPSNNEQF	TRBV4-1	TRBJ2-1	.
ASSGQAYSYEQY	TRBV6-5	TRBJ2-7	TRBD1
ASSPLAGSYNEQF	TRBV18	TRBJ2-1	TRBD2
ASSETGGLGQPQH	TRBV2	TRBJ1-5	.
AARQVQI	TRBV7-9	TRBJ1-4	.
AWPPTGDQPQH	TRBV30	TRBJ1-5	TRBD1
ASSLQTSYEQY	TRBV11-2	TRBJ2-7	.
ASSLSSGLQPQH	TRBV7-8	TRBJ1-5	.
SARDRSPEY	TRBV20-1	TRBJ2-7	.
ASSLQGQGGEQY	TRBV5-1	TRBJ2-7	TRBD1
ASSALIYEQY	TRBV11-2	TRBJ2-7	.
ATSRDPKGATEAF	TRBV15	TRBJ1-1	.
SDNNGYT	TRBV29-1	TRBJ1-2	.
ASSLSRTIHEQF	TRBV7-9	TRBJ2-1	.
ASSLTLPDQY	TRBV28	TRBJ2-7	.
AWSVEVSTEAF	TRBV30	TRBJ1-1	.
ASSLGNAFSTDTQY	TRBV7-2	TRBJ2-3	.
ASSLDGRLAANEQF	TRBV27	TRBJ2-1	TRBD2
ASSKTGSGELF	TRBV4-3	TRBJ2-2	.
ASSQGIRKGNTIY	TRBV4-1	TRBJ1-3	.
ASSLYIGGGYT	TRBV5-1	TRBJ1-2	.
ASSPEDVGELF	TRBV7-6	TRBJ2-2	.
SVEGGGYEQY	TRBV29-1	TRBJ2-7	TRBD2
ASRHRDRGTDTQY	TRBV2	TRBJ2-3	TRBD1
ASSLRVGSYEQY	TRBV27	TRBJ2-7	.
ASSQESLAGAKNIQY	TRBV4-2	TRBJ2-4	TRBD2
ASSLYRGRWDYGYT	TRBV7-9	TRBJ1-2	TRBD1
ASSLGRLIGQETQY	TRBV7-7	TRBJ2-5	.
ASSRVGGKNTIY	TRBV6-5	TRBJ1-3	.
ASRMPGQSNEKLF	TRBV6-1	TRBJ1-4	.
ASNPGQAYEQY	TRBV28	TRBJ2-7	.
ASSETGGERETQY	TRBV19	TRBJ2-5	TRBD1
ASSQDLTGGPLSEQF	TRBV4-3	TRBJ2-1	TRBD2
ASSLVPNIGTSYEQY	TRBV5-1	TRBJ2-7	.
ASSSFMNEQY	TRBV5-4	TRBJ2-7	.
ASSGTGGHLYEQY	TRBV2	TRBJ2-7	TRBD1
ATSRDLAGGHNEQF	TRBV15	TRBJ2-1	TRBD2